Detailed here is one T cell receptor (beta chain). This specimen belongs to a study of blood T cells in healthy people across ages. The study recruited healthy Caucasian donors from Russia who were aged about 6 to 95. Sample-barcoded 5' priming and a J-beta primer mix drove a second PCR of about 7 to 11 cycles. TCRdb re-derived calls from the 5' RACE reads in MiXCR, one entry per CDR3 protein. The data contain about 720,000 distinct CDR3 sequences, 25% of them singletons. Germline values: CDR1 SGHTA, CDR2 FQGTGA. The V end lost 1 base, the J end lost 3 bases, and 10 bases lay between the germline ends. The CDR3 is 15 residues long. The data also belong to a second study, concerning T cells of mothers and their children. That publication notes: The sample comes from nine or ten healthy Caucasian donors: mothers and children. Reads obtained per mother exceeded 8.5 million TCR beta CDR3 reads, with some 3 million obtained per child.

The chain has TRBV7-3 and TRBJ2-1; TRBD1 might be the D (5 bases). Source material: blood. The TCR was taken from a boy aged 10-17 years in good health. CDR3 nucleotide sequence: TGTGCCAGCAGCTTAATGGGTCAGGGCTACAATGAGCAGTTCTTC. Its protein product is CASSLMGQGYNEQFF.